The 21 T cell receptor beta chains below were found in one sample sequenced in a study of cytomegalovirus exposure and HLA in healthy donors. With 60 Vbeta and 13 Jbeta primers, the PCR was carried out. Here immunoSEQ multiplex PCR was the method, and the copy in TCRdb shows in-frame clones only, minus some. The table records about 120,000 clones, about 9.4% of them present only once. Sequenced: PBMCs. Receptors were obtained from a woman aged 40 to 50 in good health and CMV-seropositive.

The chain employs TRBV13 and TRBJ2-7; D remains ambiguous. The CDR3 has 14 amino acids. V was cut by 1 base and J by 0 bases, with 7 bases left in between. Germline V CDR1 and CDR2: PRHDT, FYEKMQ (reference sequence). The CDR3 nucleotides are TGTGCCAGCAGCTTAGTTGGAGACTCCTACGAGCAGTACTTC. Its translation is CASSLVGDSYEQYF.

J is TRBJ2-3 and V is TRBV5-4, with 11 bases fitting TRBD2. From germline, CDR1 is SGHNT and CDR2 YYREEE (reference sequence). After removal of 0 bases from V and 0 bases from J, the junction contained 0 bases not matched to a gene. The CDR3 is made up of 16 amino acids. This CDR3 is CASSLASGGSTDTQYF. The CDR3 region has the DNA TGTGCCAGCAGCTTGGCTAGCGGGGGGAGCACAGATACGCAGTATTTT. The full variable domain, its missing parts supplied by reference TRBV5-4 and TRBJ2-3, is ETGVTQSPTHLIKTRGQQVTLRCSSQSGHNTVSWYQQALGQGPQFIFQYYREEENGRGNFPPRFSGLQFPNYSSELNVNALELDDSALYLCASSLASGGSTDTQYFGPGTRLTVL.

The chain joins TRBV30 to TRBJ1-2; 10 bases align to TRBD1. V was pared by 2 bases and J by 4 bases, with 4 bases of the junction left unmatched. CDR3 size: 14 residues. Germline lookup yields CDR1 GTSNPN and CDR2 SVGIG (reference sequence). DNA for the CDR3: TGTGCCTGGAGTCCAGGGGACAGGGGCTATGGCTACACCTTC. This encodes CAWSPGDRGYGYTF.

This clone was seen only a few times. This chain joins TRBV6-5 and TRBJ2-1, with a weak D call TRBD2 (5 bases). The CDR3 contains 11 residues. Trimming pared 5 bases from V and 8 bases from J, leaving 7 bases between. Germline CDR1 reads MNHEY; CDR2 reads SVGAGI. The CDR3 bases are TGTGCCAGCAGTCCCGGGGATGAGCAGTTCTTC. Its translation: CASSPGDEQFF.

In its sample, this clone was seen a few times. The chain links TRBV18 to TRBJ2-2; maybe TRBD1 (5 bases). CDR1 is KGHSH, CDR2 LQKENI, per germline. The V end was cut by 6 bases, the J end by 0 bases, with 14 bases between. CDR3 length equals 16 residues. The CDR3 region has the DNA TGTGCCAGCTCTCCGGACACCAACTCGAACACCGGGGAGCTGTTTTTT. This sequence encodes CASSPDTNSNTGELFF.

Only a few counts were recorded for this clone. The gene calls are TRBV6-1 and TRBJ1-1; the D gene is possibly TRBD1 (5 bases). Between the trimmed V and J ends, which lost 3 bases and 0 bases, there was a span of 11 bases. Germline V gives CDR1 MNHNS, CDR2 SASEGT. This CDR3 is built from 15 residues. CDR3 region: CASSEGPYMNTEAFF. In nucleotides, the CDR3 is TGTGCCAGCAGTGAGGGGCCTTACATGAACACTGAAGCTTTCTTT.

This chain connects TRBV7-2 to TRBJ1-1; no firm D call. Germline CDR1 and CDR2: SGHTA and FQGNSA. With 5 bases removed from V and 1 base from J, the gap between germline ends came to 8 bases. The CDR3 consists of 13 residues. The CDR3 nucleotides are TGTGCCAGCAGCCCTACTACGAACACTGAAGCTTTCTTT. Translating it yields CASSPTTNTEAFF.

CDR3 nucleotides: TGTGCCAGCTCACCACCGAGGGCACTTGAAGCTTTCTTT. Its translation: CASSPPRALEAFF. The V and J genes are TRBV18 and TRBJ1-1; D is undetermined. Trimming pared 0 bases from V and 7 bases from J, leaving 9 bases between. This CDR3 is built from 13 residues. Per the germline V gene, CDR1 is KGHSH and CDR2 is LQKENI.

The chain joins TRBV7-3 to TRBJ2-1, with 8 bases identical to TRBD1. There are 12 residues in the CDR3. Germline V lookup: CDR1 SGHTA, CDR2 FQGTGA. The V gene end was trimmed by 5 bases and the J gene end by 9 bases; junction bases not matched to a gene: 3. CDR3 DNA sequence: TGTGCCAGCAGCCTACAGGGGGGTGAGCAGTTCTTC. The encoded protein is CASSLQGGEQFF.

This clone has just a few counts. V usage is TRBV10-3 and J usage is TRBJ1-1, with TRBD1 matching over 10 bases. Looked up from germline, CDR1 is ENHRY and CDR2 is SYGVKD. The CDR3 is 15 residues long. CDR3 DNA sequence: TGTGCTGCCAGGGGGACAGGGGAAAAAGACACTGAAGCTTTCTTT. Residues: CAARGTGEKDTEAFF.

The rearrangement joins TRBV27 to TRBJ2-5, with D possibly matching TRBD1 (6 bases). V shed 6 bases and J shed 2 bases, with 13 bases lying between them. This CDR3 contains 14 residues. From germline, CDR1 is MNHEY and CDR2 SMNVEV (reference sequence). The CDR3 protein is CASSPDRLQETQYF. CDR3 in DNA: TGTGCCAGCAGCCCTGACAGGTTACAAGAGACCCAGTACTTC.

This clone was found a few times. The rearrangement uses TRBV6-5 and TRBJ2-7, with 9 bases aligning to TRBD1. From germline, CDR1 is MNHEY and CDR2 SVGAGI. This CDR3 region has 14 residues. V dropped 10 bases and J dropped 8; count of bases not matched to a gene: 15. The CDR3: CATASRGQGHKQYF. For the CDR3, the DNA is TGTGCCACCGCCTCCCGGGGACAGGGTCATAAGCAGTACTTC.

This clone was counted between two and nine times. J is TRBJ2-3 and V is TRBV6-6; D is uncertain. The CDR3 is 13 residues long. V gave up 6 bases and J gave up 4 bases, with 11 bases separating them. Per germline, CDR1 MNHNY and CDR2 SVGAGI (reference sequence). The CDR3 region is CASSPDTPDTQYF. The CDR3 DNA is TGTGCCAGCAGCCCCGACACACCAGATACGCAGTATTTT.

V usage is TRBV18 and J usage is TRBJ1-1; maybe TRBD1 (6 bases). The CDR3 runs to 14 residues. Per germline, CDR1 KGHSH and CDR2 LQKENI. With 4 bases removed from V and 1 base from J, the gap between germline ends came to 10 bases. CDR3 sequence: CASSQGHANTEAFF. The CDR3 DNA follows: TGTGCCAGCTCACAGGGACATGCGAACACTGAAGCTTTCTTT.

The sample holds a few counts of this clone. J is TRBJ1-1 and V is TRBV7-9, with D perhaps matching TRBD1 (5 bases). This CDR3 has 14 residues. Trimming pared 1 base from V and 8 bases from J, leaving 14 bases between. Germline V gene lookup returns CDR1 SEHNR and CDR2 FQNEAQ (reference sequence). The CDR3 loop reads CASSLGGGSSEAFF. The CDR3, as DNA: TGTGCCAGCAGCTTAGGGGGGGGAAGTTCCGAAGCTTTCTTT.

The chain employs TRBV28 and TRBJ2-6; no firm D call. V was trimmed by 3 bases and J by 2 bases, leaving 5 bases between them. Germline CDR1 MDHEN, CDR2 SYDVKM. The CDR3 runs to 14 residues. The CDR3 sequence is CASSFSPGANVLTF. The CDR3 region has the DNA TGTGCCAGCAGTTTCTCTCCTGGGGCCAACGTCCTGACTTTC.

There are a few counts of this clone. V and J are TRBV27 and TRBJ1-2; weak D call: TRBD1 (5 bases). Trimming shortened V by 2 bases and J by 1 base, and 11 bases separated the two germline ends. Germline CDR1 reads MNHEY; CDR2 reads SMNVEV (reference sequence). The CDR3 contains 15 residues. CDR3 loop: CASSLGQGGNYGYTF. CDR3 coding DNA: TGTGCCAGCAGTTTAGGGCAGGGAGGTAACTATGGCTACACCTTC.

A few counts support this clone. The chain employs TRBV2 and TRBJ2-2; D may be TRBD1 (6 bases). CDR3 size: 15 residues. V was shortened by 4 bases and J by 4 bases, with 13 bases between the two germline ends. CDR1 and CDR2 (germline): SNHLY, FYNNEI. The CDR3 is CASSALGAGTGELFF. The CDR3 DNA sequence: TGTGCCAGCAGTGCTTTGGGGGCGGGCACCGGGGAGCTGTTTTTT.

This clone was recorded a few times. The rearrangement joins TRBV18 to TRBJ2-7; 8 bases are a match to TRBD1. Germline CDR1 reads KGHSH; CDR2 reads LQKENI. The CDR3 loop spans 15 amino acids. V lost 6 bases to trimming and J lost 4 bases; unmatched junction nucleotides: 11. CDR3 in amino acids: CASSRADRVGYEQYF. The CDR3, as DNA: TGTGCCAGCTCCCGGGCGGACAGGGTTGGATACGAGCAGTACTTC. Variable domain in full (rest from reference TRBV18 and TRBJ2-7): NAGVMQNPRHLVRRRGQEARLRCSPMKGHSHVYWYRQLPEEGLKFMVYLQKENIIDESGMPKERFSAEFPKEGPSILRIQQVVRGDSAAYFCASSRADRVGYEQYFGPGTRLTVT.

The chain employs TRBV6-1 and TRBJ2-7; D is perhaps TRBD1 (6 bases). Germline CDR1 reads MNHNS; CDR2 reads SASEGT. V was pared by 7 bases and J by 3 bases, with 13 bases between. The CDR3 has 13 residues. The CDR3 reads CASIRDTFYEQYF. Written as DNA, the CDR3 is TGTGCCAGCATCCGGGACACCTTCTACGAGCAGTACTTC.

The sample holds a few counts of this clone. The CDR3, as DNA: TGCGCCAGCAGCGGTGAGGGGGCGACCGGACAGCCCCAGCATTTT. Its protein product is CASSGEGATGQPQHF. This chain uses TRBV5-1 with TRBJ1-5; TRBD1 agrees at 7 bases. The CDR3 length is 15 residues. Unmatched junction bases numbered 11, after V lost 4 bases and J lost 7 bases. The germline V gene encodes CDR1 SGHRS and CDR2 YFSETQ.